This T cell receptor (beta chain) was obtained from a study of T cells in Graves' hyperthyroidism and ophthalmopathy. Overall study results and limits: Model-based prediction identified ophthalmopathy a median around 6.5 months prior to its onset.

Diagnosis rested on symptoms, serum thyroxine and TRAb, thyroid ultrasound, and orbital computed tomography. CDR1 and CDR2 (germline): LGHDT, YNNKEL (reference sequence). Deletions cut 1 base from V and 0 bases from J, with 6 bases between. The CDR3 has 14 amino acids. This clonotype was recorded a few times. The antigen remains unidentified. The investigators amplified TCR beta CDR3 regions from RNA transcripts. First-round RT-PCR targeting the TCR CDR3 was performed with the HTBI primer set. One entry per CDR3 protein results from TCRdb running MiXCR on the multiplex PCR reads. The profile covers 450,000 to 650,000 distinct CDR3 sequences, with over 12% appearing a single time and more than 6% taken by the ten largest.

The sequenced material came from blood. The genes are TRBV3-1 and TRBJ2-5, with a possible D match to TRBD2 (5 bases). The receptor's source is a woman between 18 and 30 years old with Graves' ophthalmopathy. CDR3 bases: TGTGCCAGCAGCCAAGGGACTCACCAAGAGACCCAGTACTTC. Its protein product is CASSQGTHQETQYF.